This TCR beta chain was captured in a study of blood T cell repertoires in COVID-19. Background on the study: There were acute and convalescent COVID-19 samples, and they came from the United States, Italy and Spain. In each case, the material was cDNA or gDNA derived from T cells, B-cell-depleted T cells, or PBMCs.

In the original workflow: Scientists estimated how many nucleated cells there were by amplifying reference gene primers. Produced via immunoSEQ multiplex PCR; TCRdb's table is partial and in-frame only. The V and J calls and the clone size are those of that table, but D and trimming were determined from the DNA. This sample carries over 150,000 clones, more than 70% of them seen once, and the ten largest clones take approximately 18%. The CDR3 runs 16 residues. Germline CDR1 reads KGHSH; CDR2 reads LQKENI. V shed 0 bases and J shed 6 bases, with 15 bases lying between them. The material sequenced was peripheral blood. The sequence came from a woman aged 70-85 years who had recovered from COVID-19. The V gene is TRBV18, the J gene TRBJ1-5, with D hard to call. CDR3 sequence reads: CASSPPLAGVGQPQHF. The CDR3 DNA reads as TGTGCCAGCTCACCACCGCTGGCGGGAGTTGGTCAGCCCCAGCATTTT.